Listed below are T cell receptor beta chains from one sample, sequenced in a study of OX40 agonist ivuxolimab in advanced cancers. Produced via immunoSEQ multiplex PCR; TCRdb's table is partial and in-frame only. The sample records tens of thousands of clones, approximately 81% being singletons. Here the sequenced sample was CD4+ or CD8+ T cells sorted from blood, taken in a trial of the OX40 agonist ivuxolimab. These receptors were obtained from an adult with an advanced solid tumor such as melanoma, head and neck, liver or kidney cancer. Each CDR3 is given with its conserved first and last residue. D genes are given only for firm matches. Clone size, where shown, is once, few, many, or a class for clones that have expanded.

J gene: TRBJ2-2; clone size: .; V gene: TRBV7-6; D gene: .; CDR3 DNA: TGTGCCAGCAGTTTGTCACCGGGACCCTCCACCGGGGAGCTGTTTTTT; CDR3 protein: CASSLSPGPSTGELFF
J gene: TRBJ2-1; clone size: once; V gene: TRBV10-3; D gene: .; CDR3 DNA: TGTGCCATCAGTGCCCTGGGAGTACAGGGCCCCTACAATGAGCAGTTCTTC; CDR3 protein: CAISALGVQGPYNEQFF
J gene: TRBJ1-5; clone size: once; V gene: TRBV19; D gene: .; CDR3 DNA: TGTGCCAGTAGTATATCAACAGGGTTTGATCAGCCCCAGCATTTT; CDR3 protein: CASSISTGFDQPQHF
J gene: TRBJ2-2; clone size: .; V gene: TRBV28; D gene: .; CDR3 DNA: TGTGCCAGCGCCCGGAGGTACACCGGGGAGCTGTTTTTT; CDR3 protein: CASARRYTGELFF
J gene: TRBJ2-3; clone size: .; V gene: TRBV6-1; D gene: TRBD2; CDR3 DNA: TGTGCCAGCAGTGTTGATAGCGGGAGTGAAGATACGCAGTATTTT; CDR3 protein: CASSVDSGSEDTQYF
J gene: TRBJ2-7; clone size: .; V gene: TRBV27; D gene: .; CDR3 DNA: TGTGCCAGCAGTTCGGGACCTAATTACGAGCAGTACTTC; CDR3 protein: CASSSGPNYEQYF
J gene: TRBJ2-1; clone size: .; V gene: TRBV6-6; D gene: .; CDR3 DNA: TGTGCCAGCAGTTACGGCAATGAGCAGTTCTTC; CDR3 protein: CASSYGNEQFF
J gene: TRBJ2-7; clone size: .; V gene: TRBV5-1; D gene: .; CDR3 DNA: TGCGCCAGCAGCTTGGGCCCCGGTACAGGAGCCTACGAGCAGTACTTC; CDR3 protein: CASSLGPGTGAYEQYF
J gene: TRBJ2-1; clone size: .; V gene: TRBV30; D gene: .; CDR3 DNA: TGTGCCTGGAGTGAAAGCCCATACAATGAGCAGTTCTTC; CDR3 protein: CAWSESPYNEQFF
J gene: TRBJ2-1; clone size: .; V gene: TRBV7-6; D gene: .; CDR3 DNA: TGTGCCAGCAGCTTATCAAAGCGGGCCTACAATGAGCAGTTCTTC; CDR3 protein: CASSLSKRAYNEQFF
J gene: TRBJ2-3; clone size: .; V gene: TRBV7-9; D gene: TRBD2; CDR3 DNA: TGTGCCAGCAGCTTTGGGACTAGGGACCCCACAGATACGCAGTATTTT; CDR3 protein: CASSFGTRDPTDTQYF
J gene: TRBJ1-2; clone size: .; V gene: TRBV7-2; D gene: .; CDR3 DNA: TGTGCCAGCAGCTTCGTAACGGACTATGGCTACACCTTC; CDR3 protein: CASSFVTDYGYTF
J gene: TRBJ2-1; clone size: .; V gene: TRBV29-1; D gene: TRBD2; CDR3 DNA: TGCAGCGTTGACGGGACTAGCGGAACCTACAATGAGCAGTTCTTC; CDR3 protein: CSVDGTSGTYNEQFF
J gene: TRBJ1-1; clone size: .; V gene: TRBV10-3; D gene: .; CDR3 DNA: TGTGCCATCAGTGAGTCCAGGGGCACTGAAGCTTTCTTT; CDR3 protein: CAISESRGTEAFF